The 16 T cell receptor beta chains below were found in one sample sequenced in a study of post-analysis software for immune sequencing data. These TCRs' antigens remain unknown. Overall study results and limits: Five or six TRBV segments, including TRBV5-6, TRBV5-1 and TRBV20-1, were more frequent in patients than controls.

Incorporated into the TCR beta cDNA libraries were unique molecular identifiers, which served to reduce PCR and sequencing biases. Using its own MiXCR run on the PCR reads, TCRdb lists one record per CDR3 protein. Counted here are approximately 570,000 distinct CDR3 sequences, about 40% occurring once; the ten biggest clones make up more than 1.5%. Input material: blood. The source is a girl between 5 and 17 years old with multiple sclerosis.

Only one count was recorded for this clonotype. The V call is TRBV11-2, the J call TRBJ2-6, with a weak D call TRBD1 (6 bases). Germline V gene sequence: CDR1 SGHAT, CDR2 FQNNGV. The CDR3 contains 16 residues. Trimming took off 4 bases at V and 2 bases at J, with 12 bases between the two ends. The DNA of the CDR3 is TGTGCCAGCAGCTCAGAGACAGGTACTGGGGCCAACGTCCTGACTTTC. Amino acids: CASSSETGTGANVLTF.

The chain is built from TRBV6-6 and TRBJ2-7; D possibly uses TRBD1 or TRBD2 (5 bases each). There are 14 residues in the CDR3. V lost 4 bases, J lost 1 base, and 11 bases lay in between. Germline CDR1 and CDR2: MNHNY and SVGAGI (reference sequence). The CDR3 region is CASSSRDPSYEQYF. The DNA for the CDR3 is TGTGCCAGCAGTTCCCGGGACCCGTCCTACGAGCAGTACTTC.

The J gene is TRBJ2-1, the V gene TRBV20-1; D is unresolved. This CDR3 spans 18 amino acids. Germline lookup yields CDR1 DFQATT and CDR2 SNEGSKA (reference sequence). With 0 bases removed from V and 8 bases from J, the gap between germline ends came to 26 bases. The chain's CDR3 is CSARDRDLPGLRYHEQFF. The CDR3 coding sequence is TGCAGTGCTAGAGATCGAGATCTTCCGGGCCTAAGATATCATGAGCAGTTCTTC.

The chain has TRBV5-1 and TRBJ1-4, with D possibly matching TRBD1 (5 bases). Germline V CDR1 and CDR2: SGHRS, YFSETQ. The CDR3 is 15 residues long. Between the trimmed V and J ends, which lost 0 bases and 3 bases, there was a span of 9 bases. CDR3: CASSLETGANEKLFF. The CDR3 DNA reads as TGCGCCAGCAGCTTGGAAACAGGAGCTAATGAAAAACTGTTTTTT.

The chain couples TRBV12-3 or TRBV12-4 to TRBJ2-7, with D perhaps matching TRBD1 (7 bases). There are 18 residues in the CDR3. Trimming removed 5 bases from V and 2 bases from J, with 25 bases in between. In DNA, the CDR3 is TGTGCCAGCAGTCCCCGTCGCAGGGGGGTCTGGGTCCCCTACGAGCAGTACTTC. It is translated as CASSPRRRGVWVPYEQYF.

The genes are TRBV24-1 and TRBJ2-1, with 11 bases lining up with TRBD2. Trimming at V came to 10 bases and at J to 3 bases, leaving 10 bases not matched to a gene. CDR3 length: 16 residues. Germline CDR1 is KGHDR and CDR2 is SFDVKD. The CDR3 is CATSGRAIGGYNEQFF. CDR3 bases: TGTGCCACTAGCGGGAGGGCCATCGGAGGCTACAATGAGCAGTTCTTC.

The chain uses TRBV6-6 and TRBJ2-1, with 12 bases matching TRBD2. There are 14 residues in the CDR3. The germline CDR1 and CDR2 sequences are MNHNY and SVGAGI (reference sequence). The ends lost 6 bases at V and 9 bases at J; junction bases unmatched: 6. CDR3 in amino acids: CASSSSGRASEQFF. The DNA of the CDR3 is TGTGCCAGCAGCTCTAGCGGGAGGGCCTCTGAGCAGTTCTTC.

In its sample, this clonotype was seen a few times. The chain uses TRBV4-1 and TRBJ2-3; TRBD2 matches at 7 bases. The length of the CDR3 is 15 residues. Germline V CDR1 and CDR2: MGHRA, YSYEKL. The V and J ends lost 0 bases and 8 bases, in that order; junction bases with no gene match: 8. This chain's CDR3 is CASSQDLTGGGTQYF. The CDR3 nucleotides read TGCGCCAGCAGCCAAGACCTAACGGGGGGAGGTACGCAGTATTTT.

The J gene is TRBJ2-5, the V gene TRBV7-9; no definite D call. CDR1 and CDR2 (germline): SEHNR, FQNEAQ (reference sequence). The CDR3 runs to 16 residues. V was trimmed by 0 bases and J by 2 bases, leaving 13 bases between them. The CDR3 region is CASSLAGMPVQETQYF. The CDR3 DNA follows: TGTGCCAGCAGCTTAGCGGGAATGCCCGTACAAGAGACCCAGTACTTC. Drawing the rest from reference TRBV7-9 and TRBJ2-5, the complete variable domain is DTGVSQNPRHKITKRGQNVTFRCDPISEHNRLYWYRQTLGQGPEFLTYFQNEAQLEKSRLLSDRFSAERPKGSFSTLEIQRTEQGDSAMYLCASSLAGMPVQETQYFGPGTRLLVL.

As for this clonotype: The junction differs from germline at one of its ends, possibly a read error. The V gene is TRBV10-3, the J gene TRBJ2-5; no clear D gene. The V gene's germline CDR1 is ENHRY and CDR2 SYGVKD. The CDR3 runs 14 residues. CDR3: CAIRESTLEETQYF. The CDR3 coding sequence is TGTGCCATCAGGGAGTCGACATTAGAAGAGACCCAGTACTTC.

The genes are TRBV5-1 and TRBJ2-1; D gene unclear. This CDR3 region has 13 residues. Germline-derived CDR1 and CDR2 are SGHRS and YFSETQ. V was trimmed by 4 bases and J by 5 bases, leaving 10 bases between them. CDR3 DNA sequence: TGCGCCAGCAGCCAAGGGCCTAACAATGAGCAGTTCTTC. This sequence encodes CASSQGPNNEQFF.

The table lists this clonotype with many counts. The chain combines TRBV12-3 or TRBV12-4 with TRBJ1-2, with TRBD1 identical over 7 bases. After removal of 6 bases from V and 2 bases from J, the junction contained 3 bases not matched to a gene. The length of the CDR3 is 13 residues. The CDR3 DNA is TGTGCCAGCAGCCAGACAGGGAACTATGGCTACACCTTC. It yields the protein CASSQTGNYGYTF.

V is TRBV3-1 and J is TRBJ2-7; 10 positions match TRBD2. CDR3 length equals 16 residues. CDR1 LGHDT and CDR2 YNNKEL come from the germline V gene (reference sequence). V dropped 4 bases and J dropped 6; count of bases not matched to a gene: 12. This CDR3 is CASSPTGLAREGEQYF. The CDR3 DNA follows: TGTGCCAGCAGCCCTACGGGACTAGCGAGAGAGGGCGAGCAGTACTTC.

This clonotype was observed a few times. This sequence joins TRBV6-2 or TRBV6-3 and TRBJ2-5; D is possibly TRBD1 (5 bases). V was trimmed by 2 bases and J by 5 bases, leaving 12 bases between them. The CDR3 is 14 amino acids. Germline CDR1 reads MNHEY; CDR2 reads SVGEGT. The DNA for the CDR3 is TGTGCCAGCAGTTACGGGGCACGTTTGGAGACCCAGTACTTC. It specifies CASSYGARLETQYF.

This clonotype was counted between two and nine times. The chain uses TRBV12-3 or TRBV12-4 and TRBJ2-1; D remains unclear. The CDR3 runs 13 residues. V gave up 0 bases and J gave up 6 bases, with 6 bases separating them. The CDR3 sequence is CASSLARLNEQFF. The CDR3 DNA reads TGTGCCAGCAGTTTAGCGAGGCTCAATGAGCAGTTCTTC.

This clonotype has more than one count but fewer than ten. The chain employs TRBV7-2 and TRBJ2-7; no clear D gene. V was pared by 5 bases and J by 5 bases, with 10 bases between. CDR1 SGHTA and CDR2 FQGNSA come from the germline V gene. This CDR3 is built from 12 residues. The CDR3 sequence: CASSPYRNEQYF. The CDR3 DNA reads as TGTGCCAGCAGCCCTTATAGGAACGAGCAGTACTTC.